Below are 32 T cell receptor beta chains sequenced from a single sample in a study of CD8 T cells in ankylosing spondylitis. Using its own MiXCR run on the 5' RACE reads, TCRdb lists one record per CDR3 protein. The repertoire holds around 300,000 distinct CDR3 sequences, with approximately 15% as singletons. Specimen: blood, either unsorted or a sorted T cell fraction (not recorded which). Receptors were obtained from a male donor with ankylosing spondylitis or in good health (not recorded which).

V usage is TRBV18 and J usage is TRBJ2-2; no clear D gene. Trimming removed 8 bases at V and 1 base at J, with 11 bases between. The CDR3 runs 14 residues. The germline CDR1 and CDR2 sequences are KGHSH and LQKENI. The CDR3 loop is CASPDLVNTGELFF. The DNA for the CDR3 is TGTGCCAGCCCGGATTTGGTGAACACCGGGGAGCTGTTTTTT.

This clonotype appeared a few times. V is TRBV12-3 or TRBV12-4 and J is TRBJ2-7, with D perhaps assigned TRBD1 or TRBD2 (5 bases each). With 7 bases removed from V and 3 bases from J, the gap between germline ends came to 16 bases. The CDR3 extends over 14 amino acids. This CDR3 reads CASTDRDGLYEQYF. The CDR3 nucleotides are TGTGCCAGCACCGATAGGGACGGTCTCTACGAGCAGTACTTC.

The sample holds a few counts of this clonotype. The CDR3 is CASSYDRVEQYF. The CDR3 DNA is TGCGCCAGCAGCTACGACAGGGTCGAGCAGTACTTC. The chain employs TRBV5-1 and TRBJ2-7; 7 bases are shared with TRBD1. The CDR3 is made up of 12 amino acids. V gave up 3 bases and J gave up 6 bases; unmatched junction bases: 3. Germline values: CDR1 SGHRS, CDR2 YFSETQ.

This clonotype was observed a handful of times. This chain connects TRBV7-8 to TRBJ1-2; D is unresolved. This CDR3 contains 17 residues. Trimming cost V 5 bases and J 8 bases, with 27 bases left between them. In germline, CDR1 is SGHVS, CDR2 FQNEAQ. The CDR3 loop reads CASSRGYEATTNGGYTF. The CDR3 coding sequence is TGTGCCAGCAGCAGAGGGTATGAGGCGACTACCAATGGGGGCTACACCTTC. Complete variable domain (other parts from reference TRBV7-8 and TRBJ1-2): GAGVSQSPRYKVAKRGQDVALRCDPISGHVSLFWYQQALGQGPEFLTYFQNEAQLDKSGLPSDRFFAERPEGSVSTLKIQRTQQEDSAVYLCASSRGYEATTNGGYTFGSGTRLTVV.

The sample holds a few counts of this clonotype. The V gene is TRBV25-1, the J gene TRBJ2-7; D unclear. V was pared by 1 base and J by 1 base, with 2 bases between. CDR1 and CDR2 (germline): MGHDK, SYGVNS. The CDR3 consists of 12 residues. The CDR3 is CASSEFSYEQYF. DNA for the CDR3: TGTGCCAGCAGTGAATTTTCCTACGAGCAGTACTTC.

This sequence joins TRBV6-1 and TRBJ1-2; D is perhaps TRBD1 (6 bases). Trimming left V 6 bases short and J 7 bases short, with 18 bases between. CDR3 size: 14 residues. The germline gives CDR1 MNHNS, CDR2 SASEGT. The CDR3 sequence is CASSRGGDISGYTF. Written as DNA, the CDR3 is TGTGCCAGCAGCCGTGGGGGGGACATCAGTGGCTACACCTTC.

The gene calls are TRBV29-1 and TRBJ1-1; D is uncertain. In germline, CDR1 is SQVTM, CDR2 ANQGSEA. Trimming cost V 4 bases and J 0 bases, with 15 bases left between them. The CDR3 has 15 amino acids. This chain's CDR3 is CSVGAWRRMNTEAFF. Here the CDR3 DNA reads TGCAGCGTTGGAGCCTGGAGGAGGATGAACACTGAAGCTTTCTTT.

In its sample, this clonotype was seen a few times. The chain recombines TRBV20-1 with TRBJ1-5; TRBD1 aligns across 7 bases. Germline V lookup: CDR1 DFQATT, CDR2 SNEGSKA (reference sequence). V lost 5 bases to trimming and J lost 1 base; unmatched junction nucleotides: 5. The length of the CDR3 is 14 residues. CDR3 sequence reads: CSAGGGPSNQPQHF. CDR3 sequence (DNA): TGCAGTGCTGGAGGGGGCCCGAGCAATCAGCCCCAGCATTTT.

This clonotype was detected a few times. The rearrangement joins TRBV24-1 to TRBJ2-2; the match to TRBD2 covers 8 bases. CDR3 length: 15 amino acids. J was trimmed by 13 bases and V by 3 bases; bases with no gene match: 12. Germline V gives CDR1 KGHDR, CDR2 SFDVKD. The CDR3 region is CATSDTRTSPERLFF. CDR3 coding DNA: TGTGCCACCAGTGATACCCGGACTAGCCCCGAGCGGCTGTTTTTT.

This clonotype was detected ten times or more. This sequence joins TRBV20-1 and TRBJ2-1, with 11 bases matching TRBD2. The length of the CDR3 is 15 residues. CDR1 and CDR2 from the germline V gene are DFQATT and SNEGSKA (reference sequence). The J segment lost 4 bases and the V segment lost 6 bases, leaving 8 bases of the junction unmatched. This chain's CDR3 is CSAPSGGPNYNEQFF. The DNA of the CDR3 is TGCAGTGCCCCTAGCGGGGGGCCCAATTACAATGAGCAGTTCTTC.

The V call is TRBV27, the J call TRBJ2-2; tentative D call: TRBD1 (5 bases). The CDR3 runs to 14 residues. The germline gives CDR1 MNHEY, CDR2 SMNVEV (reference sequence). Between the trimmed V and J ends, which lost 6 bases and 4 bases, there was a span of 12 bases. CDR3 coding DNA: TGTGCCAGCAGCCGCTCAGGGATCACCGGGGAGCTGTTTTTT. The encoded protein is CASSRSGITGELFF.

This clonotype turned up a few times. The CDR3 sequence is CASSCRVSYEQYF. The CDR3 DNA follows: TGTGCCAGCAGCTGCAGGGTCTCCTACGAGCAGTACTTC. The chain joins TRBV21-1 to TRBJ2-7; the DNA was not compared with TRBD1, the D call given in the table. TRBV21-1 is reported as a pseudogene. This CDR3 region has 13 residues.

The CDR3 loop reads CASSDQGASTDTQYF. The CDR3 DNA reads as TGTGCCAGCAGTGATCAGGGGGCGTCGACAGATACGCAGTATTTT. The chain combines TRBV2 with TRBJ2-3; TRBD1 agrees at 8 bases. The CDR3 runs 15 residues. Germline-derived CDR1 and CDR2 are SNHLY and FYNNEI. V lost 3 bases to trimming and J lost 3 bases; unmatched junction nucleotides: 5.

The V call is TRBV20-1, the J call TRBJ2-2; D is uncertain. The V gene's germline CDR1 is DFQATT and CDR2 SNEGSKA (reference sequence). Trimming took off 5 bases at V and 3 bases at J, with 10 bases between the two ends. This CDR3 spans 13 amino acids. CDR3: CSAGGGHTGELFF. The CDR3 DNA is TGCAGTGCTGGCGGCGGCCACACCGGGGAGCTGTTTTTT.

This clonotype came up a few times. V is TRBV5-1 and J is TRBJ2-3; perhaps D is TRBD1 or TRBD2 (5 bases each). V lost 4 bases, J lost 1 base, and 10 bases lay in between. There are 14 residues in the CDR3. Germline V gene sequence: CDR1 SGHRS, CDR2 YFSETQ. The CDR3 reads CASSLGDGTDTQYF. The CDR3 nucleotides are TGCGCCAGCAGCCTGGGGGACGGCACAGATACGCAGTATTTT.

This clonotype was seen at least ten times. The rearrangement links TRBV7-2 to TRBJ2-3; tentative D call: TRBD2 (5 bases). Germline V CDR1 and CDR2: SGHTA, FQGNSA. The CDR3 has 15 residues. Between the trimmed V and J ends, which lost 0 bases and 3 bases, there was a span of 10 bases. CDR3 coding DNA: TGTGCCAGCAGCTTAGCGGGAGTATGGACAGATACGCAGTATTTT. Its translation is CASSLAGVWTDTQYF.

The V and J genes are TRBV24-1 and TRBJ2-1; D uncertain. The CDR3 spans 13 residues. Germline-derived CDR1 and CDR2 are KGHDR and SFDVKD. The V end lost 5 bases, the J end lost 5 bases, and 9 bases lay between the germline ends. The CDR3 nucleotides are TGTGCCACCAGTGTTGGACCTAACAATGAGCAGTTCTTC. This codes for CATSVGPNNEQFF.

The rearrangement uses TRBV27 and TRBJ2-7, with 10 bases that match TRBD2. The V segment lost 3 bases and the J segment 0 bases; nucleotides outside the gene matches: 2. The CDR3 runs to 15 residues. Germline CDR1 MNHEY, CDR2 SMNVEV (reference sequence). The chain's CDR3 is CASSFRLAGSYEQYF. The CDR3 nucleotides read TGTGCCAGCAGTTTTCGACTAGCGGGCTCCTACGAGCAGTACTTC.

The rearrangement uses TRBV9 and TRBJ1-1; D not resolved. CDR3 length: 13 residues. The V end lost 0 bases, the J end lost 1 base, and 4 bases lay between the germline ends. Germline V gives CDR1 SGDLS, CDR2 YYNGEE. The CDR3, as DNA: TGTGCCAGCAGCGTAGGGACGAACACTGAAGCTTTCTTT. Protein product: CASSVGTNTEAFF.

J is TRBJ2-3 and V is TRBV5-6, with 12 bases identical to TRBD2. After removal of 3 bases from V and 5 bases from J, the junction contained 10 bases not matched to a gene. Germline V gene sequence: CDR1 SGHDT, CDR2 YYEEEE. CDR3 length: 17 amino acids. CDR3 sequence: CASSSTSGRLLGDTQYF. CDR3 sequence (DNA): TGTGCCAGCAGCTCGACTAGCGGGAGACTCTTAGGAGATACGCAGTATTTT.

The rearrangement joins TRBV14 to TRBJ2-1; D is undetermined. V lost 1 base to trimming and J lost 10 bases, with 5 bases between them. CDR1 is SGHDN, CDR2 FVKESK, per germline. This CDR3 contains 11 residues. The CDR3 spells CASSQVREQFF. The CDR3 DNA reads as TGTGCCAGCAGCCAAGTACGGGAGCAGTTCTTC.

This chain uses TRBV12-3 or TRBV12-4 with TRBJ2-2, with TRBD2 matching over 9 bases. V lost 4 bases and J lost 0; bases outside the gene matches: 15. This CDR3 spans 20 amino acids. CDR3 loop: CASSYPGLAADLPNTGELFF. CDR3 in DNA: TGTGCCAGCAGTTACCCGGGACTAGCAGCCGACCTCCCGAACACCGGGGAGCTGTTTTTT.

This clonotype appeared a few times. The chain combines TRBV5-5 with TRBJ2-7, with D possibly matching TRBD1 (6 bases). V lost 0 bases and J lost 2, with 9 bases in between. Looked up from germline, CDR1 is SGHKS and CDR2 is YYEKEE (reference sequence). The CDR3 spans 14 residues. DNA for the CDR3: TGTGCCAGCAGCTTGGGGACAGTGACCTACGAGCAGTACTTC. The encoded protein is CASSLGTVTYEQYF. Looking up the rest from reference TRBV5-5 and TRBJ2-7 gives the full variable domain: DAGVTQSPTHLIKTRGQQVTLRCSPISGHKSVSWYQQVLGQGPQFIFQYYEKEERGRGNFPDRFSARQFPNYSSELNVNALLLGDSALYLCASSLGTVTYEQYFGPGTRLTVT.

This clonotype was counted a few times. The chain has TRBV12-3 or TRBV12-4 and TRBJ2-7, with D unclear. Deletions cut 4 bases from V and 5 bases from J, with 6 bases between. The CDR3 sequence is 11 residues long. The CDR3 DNA reads as TGTGCCAGCAGTTCGGGTCACGAGCAGTACTTC. It codes for CASSSGHEQYF.

The chain recombines TRBV7-8 with TRBJ1-1; D perhaps matches TRBD1 (5 bases). With 5 bases removed from V and 3 bases from J, the gap between germline ends came to 16 bases. CDR3 length: 15 amino acids. Looked up from germline, CDR1 is SGHVS and CDR2 is FQNEAQ. CDR3 nucleotide sequence: TGTGCCAGCAGCCTACCAAGGGTGGGGGACACTGAAGCTTTCTTT. Amino acids: CASSLPRVGDTEAFF. Looking up the rest from reference TRBV7-8 and TRBJ1-1 gives the full variable domain: GAGVSQSPRYKVAKRGQDVALRCDPISGHVSLFWYQQALGQGPEFLTYFQNEAQLDKSGLPSDRFFAERPEGSVSTLKIQRTQQEDSAVYLCASSLPRVGDTEAFFGQGTRLTVV.

This clonotype showed up just a few times. The chain combines TRBV5-1 with TRBJ2-3; no clear D gene. CDR1 is SGHRS, CDR2 YFSETQ, per germline. The CDR3 is made up of 10 amino acids. Between the trimmed V and J ends, which lost 7 bases and 6 bases, there was a span of 6 bases. CDR3 protein: CASFRDTQYF. Here the CDR3 DNA reads TGCGCCAGCTTTAGGGATACGCAGTATTTT. Supplemented by reference TRBV5-1 and TRBJ2-3, the full variable domain reads KAGVTQTPRYLIKTRGQQVTLSCSPISGHRSVSWYQQTPGQGLQFLFEYFSETQRNKGNFPGRFSGRQFSNSRSEMNVSTLELGDSALYLCASFRDTQYFGPGTRLTVL.

This clonotype has ten or more counts. V usage is TRBV12-3 or TRBV12-4 and J usage is TRBJ2-3; no definite D call. V lost 3 bases, J lost 6 bases, and 7 bases lay in between. The CDR3 loop spans 12 amino acids. The CDR3 DNA follows: TGTGCCAGCAGTTTTCAGGCGGATACGCAGTATTTT. Its protein product is CASSFQADTQYF.

This clonotype has a handful of counts. The genes are TRBV12-3 or TRBV12-4 and TRBJ1-1; 7 nucleotides match TRBD1. V was clipped by 5 bases and J by 9 bases; unmatched bases: 15. This CDR3 has 15 residues. The CDR3 loop reads CASSLTGQASTKAFF. The CDR3 bases are TGTGCCAGCAGTCTGACTGGACAGGCTAGCACGAAAGCTTTCTTT.

The gene calls are TRBV5-1 and TRBJ2-5, with no clear D. Between the trimmed V and J ends, which lost 5 bases and 2 bases, there was a span of 10 bases. Germline V lookup: CDR1 SGHRS, CDR2 YFSETQ. The CDR3 consists of 13 residues. CDR3 nucleotides: TGCGCCAGCAGAGAAAATCCACAAGAGACCCAGTACTTC. It translates to CASRENPQETQYF.

The V gene is TRBV6-5, the J gene TRBJ1-6; 9 bases map to TRBD1. V dropped 2 bases and J dropped 10; count of bases not matched to a gene: 6. Looked up from germline, CDR1 is MNHEY and CDR2 is SVGAGI. This CDR3 comprises 15 residues. The CDR3 nucleotides read TGTGCCAGCAGTTACATGGGACAGGGAAACTCACCCCTCCACTTT. This codes for CASSYMGQGNSPLHF.

V gene TRBV12-3 or TRBV12-4 combines with J gene TRBJ2-6; TRBD1 might be the D (7 bases). Trimming removed 8 bases from V and 3 bases from J, with 17 bases in between. This CDR3 is built from 16 residues. The CDR3 coding sequence is TGTGCCAGCGCCCAGGGGGGAGTTAATGGGGCCAACGTCCTGACTTTC. It is translated as CASAQGGVNGANVLTF.

Remarks on this clonotype: A read error is possible here, since a much larger clone lies one base away. V usage is TRBV5-6 and J usage is TRBJ2-6, with D perhaps given as TRBD1 or TRBD2 (5 bases each). The CDR3 has 13 amino acids. V lost 3 bases and J 12 bases, leaving 13 bases between the germline ends. The germline gives CDR1 SGHDT, CDR2 YYEEEE. The CDR3 reads CASSSGQGGVLTF. The CDR3 DNA reads as TGTGCCAGCAGCTCGGGGCAGGGTGGCGTCCTGACTTTC.